This T cell receptor beta chain appears in the sequencing data of a study of blood T cells in healthy people across ages. This CDR3 is built from 16 residues. With 4 bases clipped from V and 6 bases from J, the junction kept 11 bases outside the gene matches. The germline V gene has CDR1 SGHTA and CDR2 FQGNSA. PCR was performed a second time for about 7 to 11 cycles using a sample-barcoded 5' primer and a J-beta primer mix. TCRdb re-called the 5' RACE reads through MiXCR, storing one row per CDR3 protein. The sample has 870,000 or so distinct CDR3 sequences; under 35% are singletons. Whenever a sample was processed, at least 6.5 million PBMCs were isolated. Study results and limitations: As age increased, TCR beta diversity per million T cells fell in a roughly linear fashion.

This clonotype was observed many times. What it recognizes is unknown. The origin of this receptor is a woman of 80 years or more in good health. Sequenced material: blood. This chain joins TRBV7-2 and TRBJ2-5; 10 nucleotides match TRBD2. CDR3 DNA sequence: TGTGCCAGCAGCTACTTAGCGGGGGGATGGGAGAAGACCCAGTACTTC. It encodes CASSYLAGGWEKTQYF.